These 20 T cell receptor beta chains came from one sample sequenced in a study of graft-versus-host responses after intestinal transplantation (dated by TCRdb to the early 2020s). The library came from the immunoSEQ multiplex PCR assay. In TCRdb, the immuneACCESS table is reduced to in-frame sequences with V and J assigned. These tables do not hold every clone; where another copy was compared, an unresolved V gene accounts for under half, and the others remain unexplained. The sample contains about 110,000 clones, around 94% of them found a single time. The top ten clonotypes cover 0.2% to 0.25% of the sample. These TCRs are of unknown antigen specificity. According to the study, the label for this sample's time point signals: cells obtained before transplantation from donor or recipient. This material consisted of unstimulated CD4+ T cells sorted from spleen or lymph node cells, taken before transplant. Every receptor here comes from a human donor who was the organ donor for an intestinal transplant.

The chain has TRBV7-3 and TRBJ2-2; D gene uncertain. The CDR3 consists of 13 residues. Germline V gives CDR1 SGHTA, CDR2 FQGTGA. Between the trimmed V and J ends, which lost 6 bases and 6 bases, there was a span of 11 bases. CDR3 nucleotide sequence: TGTGCCAGCAGTCAAGGAAGTGCCGGGGAGCTGTTTTTT. Translating gives CASSQGSAGELFF. The complete variable domain, with remaining parts taken from reference TRBV7-3 and TRBJ2-2, reads GAGVSQTPSNKVTEKGKYVELRCDPISGHTALYWYRQSLGQGPEFLIYFQGTGAADDSGLPNDRFFAVRPEGSVSTLKIQRTERGDSAVYLCASSQGSAGELFFGEGSRLTVL.

The chain carries TRBV14 and TRBJ1-2; 7 nucleotides align to TRBD1. V shed 4 bases, J shed 4 bases, and the junction held 3 bases outside the gene matches. The CDR3 consists of 13 residues. CDR1 is SGHDN and CDR2 is FVKESK in the germline V gene. Written as DNA, the CDR3 is TGTGCCAGCAGCCGAGGACAGGTCTATGGCTACACCTTC. Amino acid sequence: CASSRGQVYGYTF. Full variable domain (missing parts from reference TRBV14 and TRBJ1-2): EAGVTQFPSHSVIEKGQTVTLRCDPISGHDNLYWYRRVMGKEIKFLLHFVKESKQDESGMPNNRFLAERTGGTYSTLKVQPAELEDSGVYFCASSRGQVYGYTFGSGTRLTVV.

The chain links TRBV19 to TRBJ1-5, with unresolved D. CDR1 and CDR2 from the germline V gene are LNHDA and SQIVND (reference sequence). The CDR3 extends over 14 amino acids. The V end was cut by 3 bases, the J end by 0 bases, with 6 bases between. The CDR3 DNA follows: TGTGCCAGTAGTATCCAGATTAGCAATCAGCCCCAGCATTTT. Amino acid sequence: CASSIQISNQPQHF.

The V gene is TRBV27, the J gene TRBJ2-5, with D tentatively TRBD2 (5 bases). V was cut by 3 bases and J by 0 bases, with 8 bases left in between. The germline gives CDR1 MNHEY, CDR2 SMNVEV (reference sequence). The CDR3 covers 14 residues. CDR3 loop: CASSLLRDQETQYF. CDR3 in DNA: TGTGCCAGCAGTTTGTTGCGGGACCAAGAGACCCAGTACTTC.

The V call is TRBV27, the J call TRBJ2-1; maybe TRBD1 (5 bases). Germline CDR1 MNHEY, CDR2 SMNVEV (reference sequence). V was shortened by 8 bases and J by 4 bases, with 15 bases between the two germline ends. This CDR3 has 14 amino acids. The CDR3 loop is CASRRAGKYNEQFF. CDR3 nucleotide sequence: TGTGCCAGCCGACGGGCAGGGAAGTACAATGAGCAGTTCTTC.

The chain has TRBV7-2 and TRBJ1-1; D call uncertain. Per germline, CDR1 SGHTA and CDR2 FQGNSA. The CDR3 contains 14 residues. V lost 1 base and J 1 base, leaving 7 bases between the germline ends. CDR3 nucleotides: TGTGCCAGCAGCTTAGGTTACTCGAACACTGAAGCTTTCTTT. Amino acid sequence: CASSLGYSNTEAFF.

The V call is TRBV19, the J call TRBJ2-5; the match to TRBD2 covers 8 bases. Germline CDR1 is LNHDA and CDR2 is SQIVND (reference sequence). The CDR3 is 16 amino acids. The J segment lost 5 bases and the V segment lost 3 bases, leaving 11 bases of the junction unmatched. In DNA, the CDR3 is TGTGCCAGTAGTATTGAGGGCGGGAGGCGGGGCGAGACCCAGTACTTC. Protein sequence: CASSIEGGRRGETQYF.

This chain uses TRBV27 with TRBJ2-7, with 12 bases matching TRBD1. The germline CDR1 and CDR2 sequences are MNHEY and SMNVEV (reference sequence). The CDR3 is 12 amino acids. V gave up 6 bases and J gave up 8 bases; unmatched junction bases: 2. CDR3 protein: CASRGQGAKQYF. The CDR3 region has the DNA TGTGCCAGCAGGGGACAGGGGGCAAAGCAGTACTTC.

The chain carries TRBV5-7 and TRBJ2-1, with TRBD2 identical over 13 bases. TRBV5-7 qualifies as an ORF whose function is uncertain. The CDR3 runs 18 residues. V lost 1 base to trimming and J lost 2 bases; unmatched junction nucleotides: 6. The CDR3 nucleotides are TGTGCCAGCAGCTTGAGAGGACTAGCGGGAGCAACCTACAATGAGCAGTTCTTC. Residues: CASSLRGLAGATYNEQFF.

The chain uses TRBV7-9 and TRBJ2-5; no definite D call. Germline loops: CDR1 SEHNR, CDR2 FQNEAQ (reference sequence). The CDR3 extends over 13 amino acids. V shed 2 bases and J shed 3 bases, with 7 bases lying between them. In DNA, the CDR3 is TGTGCCAGCAGCTTAAACGGTAAAGAGACCCAGTACTTC. Translating gives CASSLNGKETQYF.

The V call is TRBV28, the J call TRBJ2-7; 7 nucleotides line up with TRBD1. The CDR3 totals 15 residues. Trimming removed 6 bases from V and 4 bases from J; junction bases left unmatched: 12. CDR1 and CDR2 from the germline V gene are MDHEN and SYDVKM. CDR3 residues: CASRHFDRVGYEQYF. CDR3 in DNA: TGTGCCAGCAGGCACTTTGACAGGGTGGGATACGAGCAGTACTTC.

The V and J genes are TRBV5-6 and TRBJ2-1; TRBD2 aligns across 11 bases. Germline V gene data show CDR1 as SGHDT and CDR2 as YYEEEE. The CDR3 loop spans 16 amino acids. V gave up 3 bases and J gave up 7 bases; unmatched junction bases: 9. CDR3 residues: CASSSLAGGPGNEQFF. The CDR3 region has the DNA TGTGCCAGCAGCTCATTAGCGGGAGGGCCAGGGAATGAGCAGTTCTTC.

In DNA, the CDR3 is TGTGCCAGCAGTTATCGGACAGGGGTAGTCCACGAGCAGTACTTC. The encoded protein is CASSYRTGVVHEQYF. J is TRBJ2-7 and V is TRBV6-5, with 9 bases identical to TRBD1. CDR3 length: 15 amino acids. The germline V gene encodes CDR1 MNHEY and CDR2 SVGAGI. After removal of 3 bases from V and 5 bases from J, the junction contained 8 bases not matched to a gene.

The rearrangement joins TRBV7-9 to TRBJ1-2; no reliable D call. CDR1 is SEHNR and CDR2 is FQNEAQ in the germline V gene (reference sequence). V gave up 2 bases and J gave up 7 bases, with 5 bases separating them. The CDR3 has 11 residues. The CDR3 nucleotides are TGTGCCAGCAGCTTACGGATTGGCTACACCTTC. This translates into CASSLRIGYTF.

The CDR3 coding sequence is TGTGCCAGCAGCTTAGAACGGACAGGGAGGGGCTACACCTTC. Protein sequence: CASSLERTGRGYTF. V and J are TRBV7-9 and TRBJ1-2; 8 bases line up with TRBD1. The V gene's germline CDR1 is SEHNR and CDR2 FQNEAQ (reference sequence). Losses at the gene ends were 1 base for V and 8 bases for J; bases not matched to a gene: 6. The CDR3 contains 14 residues.

The V and J genes are TRBV5-4 and TRBJ1-4; 9 positions match TRBD1. The germline gives CDR1 SGHNT, CDR2 YYREEE (reference sequence). V shed 4 bases, J shed 7 bases, and the junction held 8 bases outside the gene matches. The CDR3 spans 15 residues. The CDR3: CASSSQQGAGEKLFF. In DNA, the CDR3 is TGTGCCAGCAGCAGTCAACAGGGGGCGGGTGAAAAACTGTTTTTT.

This chain uses TRBV5-8 with TRBJ2-2; D ambiguous. Germline-derived CDR1 and CDR2 are SGHTS and YDEGEE. The CDR3 consists of 14 residues. Trimming took off 7 bases at V and 4 bases at J, with 14 bases between the two ends. The CDR3 DNA reads TGTGCCAGCTGCCGACATCGTAGCACCGGGGAGCTGTTTTTT. It encodes CASCRHRSTGELFF.

This clone showed up just a few times. This chain uses TRBV7-2 with TRBJ2-7, with 8 positions matching TRBD1. CDR3 size: 13 residues. The germline V gene has CDR1 SGHTA and CDR2 FQGNSA. The J segment lost 1 base and the V segment lost 4 bases, leaving 0 bases of the junction unmatched. The CDR3 nucleotides read TGTGCCAGCAGCTACAGGGGGTCCTACGAGCAGTACTTC. It specifies CASSYRGSYEQYF.

The chain is built from TRBV2 and TRBJ2-7, with TRBD1 matching 7 bases. Germline lookup yields CDR1 SNHLY and CDR2 FYNNEI. Trimming cost V 4 bases and J 0 bases; bases outside gene matches: 3. CDR3 length equals 14 residues. CDR3 amino acids: CASSAGTVSYEQYF. CDR3 coding DNA: TGTGCCAGCAGTGCCGGGACAGTCTCCTACGAGCAGTACTTC.

The rearrangement joins TRBV7-2 to TRBJ2-3; TRBD2 might be the D (6 bases). Germline V gives CDR1 SGHTA, CDR2 FQGNSA. V was shortened by 2 bases and J by 5 bases, with 17 bases between the two germline ends. The CDR3 loop spans 16 amino acids. The CDR3 is CASSLLPGGAGDTQYF. CDR3 DNA: TGTGCCAGCAGCTTATTACCTGGAGGGGCGGGAGATACGCAGTATTTT.